This T cell receptor beta chain was obtained from a study of blood T cell repertoires in COVID-19. Study overall: Specimens from acute and convalescent COVID-19 originated in the United States, Italy and Spain. T cells, B-cell-depleted T cells, or PBMCs provided the cDNA or gDNA that served as material.

Here immunoSEQ multiplex PCR was the method, and the copy in TCRdb shows in-frame clones only, minus some. Here the sample spans tens of thousands of clones, 82% being singletons. CDR3 size: 16 residues. V was pared by 10 bases and J by 0 bases, with 13 bases of the junction left unmatched. Germline V gene sequence: CDR1 SNHLY, CDR2 FYNNEI. Source material: peripheral blood. The chain joins TRBV2 to TRBJ2-5; 8 bases are a match to TRBD2. The receptor was derived from a man of 80 years or more with active COVID-19. CDR3 residues: CATKSGIAGYQETQYF. CDR3 DNA sequence: TGTGCCACCAAATCCGGGATAGCGGGGTACCAAGAGACCCAGTACTTC. The full variable domain, completed using reference TRBV2 and TRBJ2-5, is EPEVTQTPSHQVTQMGQEVILRCVPISNHLYFYWYRQILGQKVEFLVSFYNNEISEKSEIFDDQFSVERPDGSNFTLKIRSTKLEDSAMYFCATKSGIAGYQETQYFGPGTRLLVL.